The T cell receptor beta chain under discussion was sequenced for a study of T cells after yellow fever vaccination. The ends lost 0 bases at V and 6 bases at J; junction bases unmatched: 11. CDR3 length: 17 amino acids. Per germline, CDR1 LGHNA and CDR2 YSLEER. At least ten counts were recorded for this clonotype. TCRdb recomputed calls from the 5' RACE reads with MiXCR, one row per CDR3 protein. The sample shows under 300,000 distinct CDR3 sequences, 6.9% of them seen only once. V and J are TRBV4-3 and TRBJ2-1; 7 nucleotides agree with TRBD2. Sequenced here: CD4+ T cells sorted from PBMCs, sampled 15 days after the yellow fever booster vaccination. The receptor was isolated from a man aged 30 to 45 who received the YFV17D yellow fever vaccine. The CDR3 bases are TGCGCCAGCAGCCAAGATCGGGGGGACGATAAGGTCAATGAGCAGTTCTTC. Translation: CASSQDRGDDKVNEQFF.